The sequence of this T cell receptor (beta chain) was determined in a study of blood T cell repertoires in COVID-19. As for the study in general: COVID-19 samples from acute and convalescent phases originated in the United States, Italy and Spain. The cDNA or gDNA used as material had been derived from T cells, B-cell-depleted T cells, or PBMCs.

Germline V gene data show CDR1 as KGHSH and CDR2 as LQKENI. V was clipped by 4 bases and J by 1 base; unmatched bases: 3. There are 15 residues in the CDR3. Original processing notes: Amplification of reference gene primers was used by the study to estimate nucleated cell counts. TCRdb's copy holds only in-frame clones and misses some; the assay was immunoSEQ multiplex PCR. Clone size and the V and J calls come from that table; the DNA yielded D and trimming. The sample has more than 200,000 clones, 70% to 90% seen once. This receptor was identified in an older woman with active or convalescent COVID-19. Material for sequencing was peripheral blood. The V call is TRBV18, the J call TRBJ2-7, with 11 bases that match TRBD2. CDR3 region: CASSLGLAGSYEQYF. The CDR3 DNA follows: TGTGCCAGCTCACTCGGACTAGCGGGTTCCTACGAGCAGTACTTC. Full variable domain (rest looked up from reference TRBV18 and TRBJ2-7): NAGVMQNPRHLVRRRGQEARLRCSPMKGHSHVYWYRQLPEEGLKFMVYLQKENIIDESGMPKERFSAEFPKEGPSILRIQQVVRGDSAAYFCASSLGLAGSYEQYFGPGTRLTVT.